Presented here are 15 T cell receptor beta chains from one specimen sequenced in a study of PD-L1 blockade in urothelial cancer. Time point of the sample: peripheral blood 6 weeks after treatment start. Profiled with immunoSEQ multiplex PCR; TCRdb holds only in-frame clones, not every one. Of tens of thousands of clones in the sample, around 80% were seen once. Here the sequenced sample was PBMCs, taken around atezolizumab (anti-PD-L1) treatment. The receptors were sampled from a man in his 70s with urothelial cancer.

V gene TRBV5-1 combines with J gene TRBJ1-2; D gene unclear. Germline CDR1 SGHRS, CDR2 YFSETQ. V lost 0 bases to trimming and J lost 0 bases, with 9 bases between them. The CDR3 has 15 residues. The CDR3 DNA sequence: TGCGCCAGCAGCTTGGACGTGATAGCTAACTATGGCTACACCTTC. This codes for CASSLDVIANYGYTF.

This clone was detected once. For the CDR3, the DNA is TGTGCCTCGCGCGGGGTATATGAGCAGTTCTTC. Its translation: CASRGVYEQFF. J is TRBJ2-1 and V is TRBV11-2, with D possibly matching TRBD2 (6 bases). This CDR3 contains 11 residues. In germline, CDR1 is SGHAT, CDR2 FQNNGV. V was clipped by 11 bases and J by 8 bases, with 13 bases between them.

The genes are TRBV7-6 and TRBJ2-7; TRBD1 aligns across 7 bases. The germline V gene encodes CDR1 SGHVS and CDR2 FNYEAQ. This CDR3 contains 12 residues. The junction had 4 bases not matched to a gene; V was cut back by 5 bases and J by 6 bases. As DNA, the CDR3 is TGTGCCAGCAGCCCAACAGGGGTCGAGCAGTACTTC. It translates to CASSPTGVEQYF. The full variable domain, completed using reference TRBV7-6 and TRBJ2-7, is GAGVSQSPRYKVTKRGQDVALRCDPISGHVSLYWYRQALGQGPEFLTYFNYEAQQDKSGLPNDRFSAERPEGSISTLTIQRTEQRDSAMYRCASSPTGVEQYFGPGTRLTVT.

The V gene is TRBV7-6, the J gene TRBJ1-3; perhaps TRBD1 as D (5 bases). This CDR3 comprises 16 residues. Germline-derived CDR1 and CDR2 are SGHVS and FNYEAQ. V was trimmed by 5 bases and J by 2 bases, leaving 16 bases between them. The CDR3 here is CASSPGGGRTGNTIYF. The CDR3 coding sequence is TGTGCCAGCAGCCCCGGGGGAGGGAGAACTGGAAACACCATATATTTT.

The chain uses TRBV7-3 and TRBJ2-3, with a weak D call TRBD2 (5 bases). CDR1 SGHTA and CDR2 FQGTGA come from the germline V gene. The germline V and J ends were trimmed by 3 bases and 8 bases, with 9 bases remaining between them. This CDR3 contains 12 residues. The CDR3 nucleotides are TGTGCCAGCAGCTTCAGCGGTGGTACGCAGTATTTT. Translated: CASSFSGGTQYF.

The CDR3 loop is CASRQGVEQYF. The CDR3 DNA is TGTGCCAGCAGACAGGGGGTCGAGCAGTACTTC. This sequence joins TRBV7-2 and TRBJ2-7; 8 bases line up with TRBD1. This CDR3 comprises 11 residues. CDR1 is SGHTA, CDR2 FQGNSA, per germline. Losses at the gene ends were 6 bases for V and 6 bases for J; bases not matched to a gene: 1.

J is TRBJ2-5 and V is TRBV7-3; 8 positions match TRBD2. V was pared by 5 bases and J by 5 bases, with 10 bases of the junction left unmatched. The CDR3 is made up of 15 amino acids. Per the germline V gene, CDR1 is SGHTA and CDR2 is FQGTGA. The CDR3 here is CASSVQAGVWETQYF. For the CDR3, the DNA is TGTGCCAGCAGCGTACAAGCGGGAGTGTGGGAGACCCAGTACTTC. The variable domain in full, with the rest retrieved from reference TRBV7-3 and TRBJ2-5, is GAGVSQTPSNKVTEKGKYVELRCDPISGHTALYWYRQSLGQGPEFLIYFQGTGAADDSGLPNDRFFAVRPEGSVSTLKIQRTERGDSAVYLCASSVQAGVWETQYFGPGTRLLVL.

The chain uses TRBV10-3 and TRBJ1-1, with 7 bases lining up with TRBD1. CDR1 ENHRY and CDR2 SYGVKD come from the germline V gene. The CDR3 loop spans 13 amino acids. V dropped 6 bases and J dropped 6; count of bases not matched to a gene: 7. Here the CDR3 reads CAIRDRVGAEAFF. The CDR3 DNA is TGTGCCATCAGAGACAGGGTCGGTGCTGAAGCTTTCTTT.

This rearrangement joins TRBV30 to TRBJ2-7; 11 bases match TRBD1. The trim removed 0 bases at V and 2 bases at J, leaving 9 bases unmatched. Germline CDR1 reads GTSNPN; CDR2 reads SVGIG (reference sequence). The CDR3 is made up of 17 amino acids. CDR3 amino acids: CAWSVAGGTGGTYEQYF. The CDR3 DNA follows: TGTGCCTGGAGTGTCGCCGGGGGGACAGGGGGGACCTACGAGCAGTACTTC.

The V and J genes are TRBV30 and TRBJ2-7, with TRBD1 as a possible D gene (6 bases). Per germline, CDR1 GTSNPN and CDR2 SVGIG (reference sequence). Trimming removed 5 bases from V and 5 bases from J, with 19 bases in between. This CDR3 is built from 14 residues. DNA of the CDR3: TGTGCCTGGTCCCCAGGGGTGGGTACCAACGAGCAGTACTTC. The encoded protein is CAWSPGVGTNEQYF.

V and J are TRBV7-2 and TRBJ2-3; 7 nucleotides line up with TRBD1. The CDR3 consists of 14 residues. Germline V lookup: CDR1 SGHTA, CDR2 FQGNSA. The ends lost 6 bases at V and 8 bases at J; junction bases unmatched: 11. The CDR3 DNA follows: TGTGCCAGCAGTTCGGACAGGTGGGATGGTACGCAGTATTTT. Translating gives CASSSDRWDGTQYF. Looking up the rest from reference TRBV7-2 and TRBJ2-3 gives the full variable domain: GAGVSQSPSNKVTEKGKDVELRCDPISGHTALYWYRQSLGQGLEFLIYFQGNSAPDKSGLPSDRFSAERTGGSVSTLTIQRTQQEDSAVYLCASSSDRWDGTQYFGPGTRLTVL.

The chain joins TRBV9 to TRBJ1-6; TRBD1 agrees at 9 bases. This CDR3 contains 15 residues. The germline gives CDR1 SGDLS, CDR2 YYNGEE. The ends lost 3 bases at V and 7 bases at J; junction bases unmatched: 5. The CDR3 region is CASSAPGQGNSPLHF. CDR3 in DNA: TGTGCCAGCAGCGCCCCGGGACAGGGAAATTCACCCCTCCACTTT.

This clone was detected once. The rearrangement links TRBV7-2 to TRBJ2-1; 8 bases line up with TRBD2. The CDR3 runs to 14 residues. Germline V CDR1 and CDR2: SGHTA, FQGNSA. J lost 9 bases, V lost 3 bases, and 7 bases had no gene match. CDR3 in amino acids: CASSFQRETGEQFF. The CDR3 DNA reads TGTGCCAGCAGCTTCCAGCGGGAGACCGGTGAGCAGTTCTTC. Based on the CDR3 plus reference TRBV7-2 and TRBJ2-1, the full variable domain is GAGVSQSPSNKVTEKGKDVELRCDPISGHTALYWYRQSLGQGLEFLIYFQGNSAPDKSGLPSDRFSAERTGGSVSTLTIQRTQQEDSAVYLCASSFQRETGEQFFGPGTRLTVL.

The chain recombines TRBV28 with TRBJ2-3; 7 bases are a match to TRBD1. V shed 5 bases, J shed 3 bases, and the junction held 5 bases outside the gene matches. The germline gives CDR1 MDHEN, CDR2 SYDVKM. The CDR3 length is 14 residues. The CDR3 protein is CASSLGGATDTQYF. CDR3 nucleotides: TGTGCCAGCAGTCTAGGGGGCGCGACAGATACGCAGTATTTT.

The chain is built from TRBV4-2 and TRBJ2-7, with a possible D match to TRBD2 (5 bases). Between the trimmed V and J ends, which lost 1 base and 3 bases, there was a span of 16 bases. This CDR3 has 16 amino acids. Germline CDR1 LGHNA, CDR2 YNFKEQ. The CDR3 loop is CASSQGPSPGNYEQYF. The DNA of the CDR3 is TGTGCCAGCAGCCAAGGGCCCTCTCCGGGAAACTACGAGCAGTACTTC.